This T cell receptor beta chain is drawn from a study of breast tumors, draining lymph nodes, adjacent tissues. Trimming left V 2 bases short and J 11 bases short, with 10 bases between. This CDR3 spans 12 amino acids. Looked up from germline, CDR1 is MDHEN and CDR2 is SYDVKM. Axillary draining lymph nodes of breast cancer patients supplied the node samples. TCRdb reanalysed the multiplex PCR reads using MiXCR and keeps one entry per CDR3 protein. Of 250,000 or so distinct CDR3 sequences listed, 30% are singletons. The chain links TRBV28 to TRBJ1-5; D is unresolved. The TCR was taken from a female donor with breast cancer. Some clones in this sample may be carry-over from other donors' samples. The source material was axillary lymph node tissue. The DNA for the CDR3 is TGTGCCAGCAGTTTAACTTCGCTTACCCAGCATTTT. Amino acids: CASSLTSLTQHF.